This TCR beta chain was sequenced in a study of blood T cell repertoires in COVID-19. The method was immunoSEQ multiplex PCR; TCRdb's version includes in-frame clones alone and lacks a portion of them. This table holds about 300,000 clones, about 87% found once. CDR1 and CDR2 from the germline V gene are SGHRS and YFSETQ. V lost 1 base and J lost 6, with 13 bases in between. This CDR3 has 15 residues. The source of this sequence is a man aged 65-85 years with acute or convalescent COVID-19. The sequencing sample was made of peripheral blood. The chain is built from TRBV5-1 and TRBJ1-4, with D unclear. The chain's CDR3 is CASSLHGTTDEKLFF. The CDR3 region has the DNA TGCGCCAGCAGCTTGCACGGCACTACCGATGAAAAACTGTTTTTT.